This TCR beta chain comes out of a study of T-cell memory formation after mild COVID-19. TCRdb reanalysed the 5' RACE reads using MiXCR and keeps one entry per CDR3 protein. The sample has about 210,000 distinct CDR3 sequences, around 25% seen once. The V end lost 5 bases, the J end lost 2 bases, and 12 bases lay between the germline ends. The CDR3 length is 14 residues. Germline V lookup: CDR1 MNHNY, CDR2 SVGAGI (reference sequence). Sequencing was performed on PBMCs or a T cell subset sorted from them (not recorded which). The source of this sequence is an adult woman who had mild COVID-19 (a few samples of this study predate the infection). Cell type and time point are not known. The V call is TRBV6-6, the J call TRBJ1-1; D unresolved. CDR3 region: CASSHPAGNTEAFF. The CDR3 DNA reads TGTGCCAGCAGTCATCCCGCGGGAAACACTGAAGCTTTCTTT.